These 17 T cell receptor beta chains share one sample of origin, sequenced in a study of beta chain features in type 1 diabetes. The investigators reverse transcribed all of the isolated RNA, so they sequenced expressed TCRB transcripts. The data were produced by immunoSEQ multiplex PCR, yet TCRdb's version contains in-frame clones alone and is incomplete. The sample holds about 340,000 clones, less than 9.5% seen once. The sample was central memory CD4+ T cells from blood. The receptors stem from a young woman in good health.

This clone was observed at least ten times. V and J are TRBV10-3 and TRBJ2-7; the match to TRBD2 covers 14 bases. V shed 8 bases, J shed 5 bases, and the junction held 2 bases outside the gene matches. The CDR3 extends over 13 amino acids. Germline-derived CDR1 and CDR2 are ENHRY and SYGVKD. This CDR3 is CAIGTSGSDEQYF. In DNA, the CDR3 is TGTGCCATCGGGACTAGCGGGAGTGACGAGCAGTACTTC.

The rearrangement joins TRBV19 to TRBJ2-7, with a weak D call TRBD1 (5 bases). In germline, CDR1 is LNHDA, CDR2 SQIVND (reference sequence). The ends were cut back, 5 bases at V and 2 bases at J, with 16 bases in the middle. CDR3 length: 15 amino acids. CDR3 sequence: CASSDGHSLAYEQYF. CDR3 coding DNA: TGTGCCAGTAGTGATGGACACTCCTTGGCCTACGAGCAGTACTTC.

This clone came up a few times. The CDR3: CASSPWDRGRSAQYF. CDR3 nucleotide sequence: TGTGCCAGCAGCCCATGGGACAGGGGGCGATCTGCGCAGTATTTT. The gene calls are TRBV5-6 and TRBJ2-3; 12 bases align to TRBD1. The CDR3 loop spans 15 amino acids. CDR1 is SGHDT and CDR2 is YYEEEE in the germline V gene. Losses at the gene ends were 4 bases for V and 10 bases for J; bases not matched to a gene: 10.

This clone has just a few counts. The V call is TRBV9, the J call TRBJ2-3; no clear D. Germline values: CDR1 SGDLS, CDR2 YYNGEE. The ends were cut back, 2 bases at V and 0 bases at J, with 7 bases in the middle. The CDR3 runs to 14 residues. This CDR3 is CASSVFASTDTQYF. Here the CDR3 DNA reads TGTGCCAGCAGCGTGTTCGCGAGCACAGATACGCAGTATTTT.

A few counts support this clone. V is TRBV18 and J is TRBJ2-7; TRBD1 matches at 11 bases. The CDR3 covers 13 residues. Losses at the gene ends were 4 bases for V and 6 bases for J; bases not matched to a gene: 2. CDR1 KGHSH and CDR2 LQKENI come from the germline V gene. The CDR3 DNA reads TGTGCCAGCTCACTCGGGACAGGGGGCGAGCAGTACTTC. Translation: CASSLGTGGEQYF.

The J gene is TRBJ1-2, the V gene TRBV18, with TRBD1 as a possible D gene (6 bases). Trimming pared 6 bases from V and 7 bases from J, leaving 21 bases between. This CDR3 is built from 15 residues. Germline values: CDR1 KGHSH, CDR2 LQKENI. The CDR3 DNA reads as TGTGCCAGCTCGCCAGATTTGAGACAGGCCGGTGGCTACACCTTC. This gives the protein CASSPDLRQAGGYTF.

The table lists this clone with a few counts. The chain recombines TRBV5-6 with TRBJ2-5; D is uncertain. Germline-derived CDR1 and CDR2 are SGHDT and YYEEEE. The CDR3 totals 13 residues. V lost 3 bases to trimming and J lost 2 bases, with 8 bases between them. The CDR3 reads CASSWAQQETQYF. The CDR3 DNA reads as TGTGCCAGCAGCTGGGCGCAGCAAGAGACCCAGTACTTC.

The chain has TRBV18 and TRBJ1-1; D is perhaps TRBD1 (5 bases). The ends were cut back, 3 bases at V and 0 bases at J, with 14 bases in the middle. The CDR3 length is 16 residues. Germline V gene sequence: CDR1 KGHSH, CDR2 LQKENI. The CDR3 nucleotides are TGTGCCAGCTCACCTATCCTGGACACCCTGAACACTGAAGCTTTCTTT. Translating it yields CASSPILDTLNTEAFF.

There are many counts of this clone. The sample contains more than one DNA sequence encoding this CDR3. The V call is TRBV9, the J call TRBJ2-5; 8 positions match TRBD2. Germline V lookup: CDR1 SGDLS, CDR2 YYNGEE. V trimming: 4 bases; J trimming: 5 bases; junction bases outside the gene matches: 7. The CDR3 runs to 14 residues. The CDR3 loop is CASSPGRARETQYF. In DNA, the CDR3 is TGTGCCAGCAGCCCCGGGAGGGCCCGGGAGACCCAGTACTTC.

As concerns this clone: This CDR3 is also generated by other DNA sequences in the sample. The chain couples TRBV11-2 to TRBJ2-7, with TRBD2 identical over 11 bases. Unmatched junction bases numbered 0, after V lost 1 base and J lost 4 bases. The CDR3 contains 14 residues. Germline V gene lookup returns CDR1 SGHAT and CDR2 FQNNGV. The CDR3 region is CASSLASGRYEQYF. In DNA form, the CDR3 reads TGTGCCAGCAGCTTAGCTAGCGGGAGGTACGAGCAGTACTTC.

This clone has only a few counts. The CDR3 bases are TGTGCCAGCAGTCGGACGGCAGGGCAGGCTGGGGCCAACGTCCTGACTTTC. The encoded protein is CASSRTAGQAGANVLTF. The V call is TRBV5-4, the J call TRBJ2-6, with D perhaps matching TRBD1 (5 bases). The CDR3 runs to 17 residues. Germline values: CDR1 SGHNT, CDR2 YYREEE (reference sequence). V was pared by 5 bases and J by 2 bases, with 17 bases between.

The table lists this clone with many counts. The chain combines TRBV7-2 with TRBJ2-4; D is ambiguous. CDR1 is SGHTA and CDR2 is FQGNSA in the germline V gene. The CDR3 loop spans 16 amino acids. The V gene lost 3 bases and the J gene lost 2 bases, with 14 bases spanning the gap. The chain's CDR3 is CASSLSGAGSKNIQYF. The CDR3 DNA reads as TGTGCCAGCAGCTTGTCAGGCGCCGGTTCCAAAAACATTCAGTACTTC.

The chain recombines TRBV6-5 with TRBJ2-2, with 9 bases lining up with TRBD1. This CDR3 is built from 15 residues. V lost 5 bases to trimming and J lost 5 bases; unmatched junction nucleotides: 6. Germline lookup yields CDR1 MNHEY and CDR2 SVGAGI. CDR3: CASSRGTGRTGELFF. In DNA form, the CDR3 reads TGTGCCAGCAGTCGGGGGACAGGGCGAACCGGGGAGCTGTTTTTT.

The J gene is TRBJ2-3, the V gene TRBV11-1; D unresolved. V lost 3 bases and J 1 base, leaving 5 bases between the germline ends. Germline V gene data show CDR1 as SGHAT and CDR2 as FQDESV (reference sequence). CDR3 length: 13 amino acids. CDR3 DNA: TGTGCCAGCAGCTTGGAAGGCACAGATACGCAGTATTTT. This codes for CASSLEGTDTQYF. Looking up the rest from reference TRBV11-1 and TRBJ2-3 gives the full variable domain: EAEVAQSPRYKITEKSQAVAFWCDPISGHATLYWYRQILGQGPELLVQFQDESVVDDSQLPKDRFSAERLKGVDSTLKIQPAELGDSAMYLCASSLEGTDTQYFGPGTRLTVL.

This clone has just a few counts. The same CDR3 can be traced to other DNA sequences in this sample. The chain has TRBV28 and TRBJ2-1; D may be TRBD1 (5 bases). The CDR3 runs to 13 residues. Trimming shortened V by 5 bases and J by 4 bases, and 9 bases separated the two germline ends. Germline CDR1 and CDR2: MDHEN and SYDVKM. CDR3 protein: CASSTGPYNEQFF. The CDR3, as DNA: TGTGCCAGCAGTACAGGACCTTACAATGAGCAGTTCTTC.

This clone has ten or more counts. The same CDR3 arises from other DNA sequences in this sample as well. The chain combines TRBV5-1 with TRBJ1-1, with 7 bases fitting TRBD1. The trim removed 4 bases at V and 1 base at J, leaving 4 bases unmatched. Germline V gives CDR1 SGHRS, CDR2 YFSETQ. The CDR3 sequence is 14 residues long. The DNA for the CDR3 is TGCGCCAGCAGCCGGACAGGCTCGAACACTGAAGCTTTCTTT. Its protein product is CASSRTGSNTEAFF. Together with reference TRBV5-1 and TRBJ1-1, the CDR3 gives the full variable domain: KAGVTQTPRYLIKTRGQQVTLSCSPISGHRSVSWYQQTPGQGLQFLFEYFSETQRNKGNFPGRFSGRQFSNSRSEMNVSTLELGDSALYLCASSRTGSNTEAFFGQGTRLTVV.

This clone was seen a few times. This chain joins TRBV2 and TRBJ2-7; TRBD1 matches 10 bases. The CDR3 spans 14 residues. CDR1 is SNHLY, CDR2 FYNNEI, per germline. V shed 6 bases, J shed 5 bases, and the junction held 7 bases outside the gene matches. The CDR3 DNA follows: TGTGCCAGCAGCCGGGACAGGGGATCCCACGAGCAGTACTTC. Amino acid sequence: CASSRDRGSHEQYF. Together with reference TRBV2 and TRBJ2-7, the CDR3 gives the full variable domain: EPEVTQTPSHQVTQMGQEVILRCVPISNHLYFYWYRQILGQKVEFLVSFYNNEISEKSEIFDDQFSVERPDGSNFTLKIRSTKLEDSAMYFCASSRDRGSHEQYFGPGTRLTVT.